This T cell receptor (beta chain) was captured by sequencing in a study of T cell responses to AZD1222 COVID-19 vaccine. Study findings and constraints: Females made up more of the donors, who were largely white British, and clonal diversity may have come out too low.

A word on this clone: Its target is unknown.

Sequencing was performed with immunoSEQ multiplex PCR; in TCRdb, only in-frame clones are kept and a portion is missing. The table has about 120,000 clones, more than 75% seen once; the top ten hold roughly 4%. CDR3 length: 13 residues. The germline gives CDR1 LGHNA, CDR2 YNFKEQ. The V end was cut by 4 bases, the J end by 7 bases, with 10 bases between. The gene calls are TRBV4-2 and TRBJ1-4, with D possibly matching TRBD1 (5 bases). The clonotype was recovered from an adult in good health. The sequences come from peripheral blood, collected on day 0 of AZD1222 vaccination. This CDR3 reads CASSPDNAEKLFF. The CDR3 nucleotides are TGTGCCAGCAGCCCGGACAACGCTGAAAAACTGTTTTTT.